This is a list of T cell receptor beta chains from one sample in a study of cytomegalovirus exposure and HLA in healthy donors. This table comes from immunoSEQ multiplex PCR, and its TCRdb copy is limited to in-frame clones, with some not included. The sample shows fewer than 130,000 clones, 60% to 85% of them seen only once. Material: PBMCs. These receptors originate from a female donor in good health and CMV-seropositive. The CDR3 runs from the conserved cysteine through the conserved F or W. D genes are given only for firm matches. Rows may omit the clone size; those that give it use once, few, many or a size class.

size: -; J: TRBJ2-1; V: TRBV5-1; D: TRBD2; DNA: TGCGCCAGCAGCTTCCTGAGCGGGAGTAACAATGAGCAGTTCTTC; CDR3: CASSFLSGSNNEQFF
size: -; J: TRBJ1-2; V: TRBV11-2; D: -; DNA: TGTGCCAGCAGCTTAGGTGCGGGGGATGGCTACACCTTC; CDR3: CASSLGAGDGYTF
size: -; J: TRBJ2-1; V: TRBV7-2; D: TRBD2; DNA: TGTGCCAGCAGCAAGGGGACTAGCGGGAGGGCCAGGAACAATGAGCAGTTCTTC; CDR3: CASSKGTSGRARNNEQFF
size: -; J: TRBJ1-3; V: TRBV19; D: TRBD1; DNA: TGTGCCAGTAGTGTGGGACAGGGACCTGGAAACACCATATATTTT; CDR3: CASSVGQGPGNTIYF
size: -; J: TRBJ2-3; V: TRBV9; D: TRBD1; DNA: TGTGCCAGCAGTAGACAGGGGGCCTCAGATACGCAGTATTTT; CDR3: CASSRQGASDTQYF
size: -; J: TRBJ1-2; V: TRBV29-1; D: TRBD1; DNA: TGCAGCGTTGAAGAAGGCGGCAGGGGGCGGAACTATGGCTACACCTTC; CDR3: CSVEEGGRGRNYGYTF
size: -; J: TRBJ2-7; V: TRBV7-9; D: TRBD2; DNA: TGTGCCAGCGATAGACTAGCGGGGGGTGAGCAGTACTTC; CDR3: CASDRLAGGEQYF
size: -; J: TRBJ2-3; V: TRBV6-5; D: -; DNA: TGTGCCAGCAGCTGGGGCCAGGACACAGATACGCAGTATTTT; CDR3: CASSWGQDTDTQYF
size: -; J: TRBJ2-7; V: TRBV15; D: -; DNA: TGTGCCACCAGCAGAGATTCAGGGCCCTACGAGCAGTACTTC; CDR3: CATSRDSGPYEQYF
size: -; J: TRBJ2-3; V: TRBV2; D: -; DNA: TGTGCCAGCGGTGGGGGGCCGGATACGCAGTATTTT; CDR3: CASGGGPDTQYF
size: -; J: TRBJ1-4; V: TRBV6-6; D: -; DNA: TGTGCCAGCAGAAAAGGGGGGGACAATGAAAAACTGTTTTTT; CDR3: CASRKGGDNEKLFF
size: -; J: TRBJ1-5; V: TRBV19; D: -; DNA: TGTGCCAGTAGTATTCAAGGGAGTCAGCCCCAGCATTTT; CDR3: CASSIQGSQPQHF
size: -; J: TRBJ2-4; V: TRBV19; D: -; DNA: TGTGCCAGTAGTATAGATGGCAGTGTACCTTTTCAGGCCAAAAACATTCAGTACTTC; CDR3: CASSIDGSVPFQAKNIQYF
size: -; J: TRBJ2-1; V: TRBV11-3; D: -; DNA: TGTGCCAGCAGCTTACACCGAGATGAGCAGTTCTTC; CDR3: CASSLHRDEQFF
size: -; J: TRBJ2-2; V: TRBV11-2; D: -; DNA: TGTGCCAGCAGCTACAGGAGCCAAGGCACCGGGGAGCTGTTTTTT; CDR3: CASSYRSQGTGELFF
size: -; J: TRBJ2-5; V: TRBV7-9; D: TRBD2; DNA: TGTGCCAGCAGCCTAGCGGGGCGTCCGGCTAGGAAGACCCAGTACTTC; CDR3: CASSLAGRPARKTQYF
size: -; J: TRBJ2-4; V: TRBV5-1; D: -; DNA: TGCGCCAGCAAGGAGGGGTGGGCCAATGACATTCAGTACTTC; CDR3: CASKEGWANDIQYF
size: few; J: TRBJ2-7; V: TRBV15; D: -; DNA: TGTGCCACCAGCAGGGCTCGGGGCGAGCAGTACTTC; CDR3: CATSRARGEQYF
size: -; J: TRBJ2-7; V: TRBV10-1; D: TRBD1; DNA: TGCGCCAGCAGTGAGTATAGGGGGCTTCGCGAGCAGTACTTC; CDR3: CASSEYRGLREQYF
size: -; J: TRBJ1-4; V: TRBV5-1; D: TRBD1; DNA: TGCGCCAGCAGCTTGGTCGGGACAGGGGAGAAACTGTTTTTT; CDR3: CASSLVGTGEKLFF
size: -; J: TRBJ1-5; V: TRBV6-1; D: TRBD1; DNA: TGTGCCAGCAGTGCAGGGGGCGGCAATCAGCCCCAGCATTTT; CDR3: CASSAGGGNQPQHF
size: -; J: TRBJ2-5; V: TRBV4-2; D: -; DNA: TGTGCCAGCAGCCAAGATCGTACAGGGCGGGAAGAGACCCAGTACTTC; CDR3: CASSQDRTGREETQYF
size: -; J: TRBJ2-2; V: TRBV10-3; D: -; DNA: TGTGCCATCAGTGGAGGGGGCACCGGGGAGCTGTTTTTT; CDR3: CAISGGGTGELFF
size: -; J: TRBJ2-1; V: TRBV9; D: -; DNA: TGTGCCAGCAGCGTATCAACCGGAGGGCCTTACAATGAGCAGTTCTTC; CDR3: CASSVSTGGPYNEQFF
size: -; J: TRBJ2-2; V: TRBV2; D: -; DNA: TGTGCCAGCAGTGAATTTGGCTCCACCGGGGAGCTGTTTTTT; CDR3: CASSEFGSTGELFF